One sample yielded the 5 T cell receptor beta chains listed below, sequenced in a study of T cell repertoires in cytomegalovirus infection. MiXCR, run by TCRdb on the reads, gives a single entry per CDR3 protein. The sample shows around 280,000 distinct CDR3 sequences, around 10% of them seen only once. Sequencing used PBMCs. The receptors shown here come from a human donor in good health (CMV status not recorded). Some clones in this sample may be carry-over from other donors' samples.

This rearrangement joins TRBV29-1 to TRBJ2-7; TRBD1 agrees at 9 bases. CDR1 is SQVTM, CDR2 ANQGSEA, per germline. The CDR3 consists of 14 residues. Germline trimming cut 6 bases from V and 1 base from J; bases unmatched to any gene: 7. The CDR3 DNA follows: TGCAGCGTCCAATCCGGGACAGGGTCCTACGAGCAGTACTTC. Protein: CSVQSGTGSYEQYF.

This clonotype was observed at least ten times. The V gene is TRBV5-1, the J gene TRBJ2-3, with TRBD1 matching over 7 bases. The CDR3 has 14 residues. From germline, CDR1 is SGHRS and CDR2 YFSETQ. V was clipped by 4 bases and J by 7 bases; unmatched bases: 9. CDR3 sequence: CASSQRTGAHTQYF. In DNA, the CDR3 is TGCGCCAGCAGCCAACGAACAGGGGCCCATACGCAGTATTTT.

The gene calls are TRBV5-5 and TRBJ2-2; TRBD1 matches 7 bases. The CDR3 extends over 15 amino acids. The germline V gene has CDR1 SGHKS and CDR2 YYEKEE (reference sequence). The V gene end was trimmed by 2 bases and the J gene end by 8 bases; junction bases not matched to a gene: 9. The CDR3 protein is CASSFGTVPRGELFF. CDR3 DNA: TGTGCCAGCAGCTTCGGGACAGTTCCTAGGGGGGAGCTGTTTTTT.

Ten or more counts support this clonotype. The chain joins TRBV5-4 to TRBJ2-1; D is unclear. The V and J ends lost 2 bases and 8 bases respectively, with 11 bases between them. Per germline, CDR1 SGHNT and CDR2 YYREEE (reference sequence). CDR3 size: 13 residues. CDR3 bases: TGTGCCAGCAGCTTCCGACCTGTAGATGAGCAGTTCTTC. Protein product: CASSFRPVDEQFF.

This clonotype came up many times. The chain recombines TRBV2 with TRBJ2-7, with D possibly TRBD1 on 5 matching bases. V was shortened by 4 bases and J by 4 bases, with 11 bases between the two germline ends. The germline V gene has CDR1 SNHLY and CDR2 FYNNEI. CDR3 length: 13 residues. This CDR3 is CASSVGQVYEQYV. The CDR3 DNA sequence: TGTGCCAGCAGTGTTGGACAAGTATACGAGCAGTACGTC.